The text below deals with one T cell receptor (beta chain). The antigen is undetermined. The data derive from a study of regulatory T cells in long-lasting Graves disease. Across the study: The criterion for persistent Graves' disease was over 5 years of antithyroid drugs with positive TSH receptor antibodies.

The sample's time point: persistent/refractory GD, antithyroid drugs over 5 years with positive TRAb. TCR sequences were obtained from RNA taken from PBMCs. Staff took roughly 9 milliliters of peripheral blood and put it into EDTA tubes. CDR1 is DFQATT, CDR2 SNEGSKA, per germline (reference sequence). The CDR3 totals 15 residues. V was clipped by 3 bases and J by 3 bases, with 18 bases between them. Arm-PCR with iRepertoire HTBI primers amplified the CDR3 regions for these TCR beta libraries. In TCRdb, the multiplex PCR reads were re-called with MiXCR into one record per CDR3 protein. Of hundreds of thousands of distinct CDR3 sequences listed, around 20% are singletons. Overall study findings and caveats: Thyroid tissue went unstudied; only peripheral blood was examined. Small sample size may have lowered accuracy.

The sample in question was peripheral blood mononuclear cells (PBMCs), obtained when the disease was refractory, from a patient treated with antithyroid drugs. This TCR was sampled from a female donor with Graves disease. The rearrangement uses TRBV20-1 and TRBJ2-7; possibly TRBD1 or TRBD2 for D (5 bases each). DNA of the CDR3: TGCAGTGCTAGGGGCTTCGGTGGGGGTTTCTACGAGCAGTACTTC. It encodes CSARGFGGGFYEQYF.